This T cell receptor beta chain was observed in a study of T cells in Graves' hyperthyroidism and ophthalmopathy. Study conclusions and caveats: Ophthalmopathy was predicted by the model a median of approximately 6.6 months ahead of onset.

A few counts support this clonotype. Antigen unknown. Stable Graves' hyperthyroidism meant no ophthalmopathy progression within 18 months. Those with hyperthyroidism were 18 to 65 years old, newly diagnosed, and ill for under 2 months. The germline V gene encodes CDR1 SGHNT and CDR2 YYREEE (reference sequence). V lost 5 bases and J lost 1, with 12 bases in between. The CDR3 is made up of 15 amino acids. Amplification of TCR beta CDR3 regions used RNA as the template. Carried out on the TCR CDR3, a first-round RT-PCR used the HTBI primer set. One entry per CDR3 protein results from TCRdb running MiXCR on the multiplex PCR reads. The data show under 250,000 distinct CDR3 sequences, about a sixth seen once.

The sample taken for sequencing was blood. The TCR sequence derives from a woman aged 50 to 60 with Graves' hyperthyroidism. The chain uses TRBV5-4 and TRBJ2-2; maybe TRBD1 (6 bases). The CDR3 is CASRAGQLNTGELFF. In DNA form, the CDR3 reads TGTGCCAGCAGGGCTGGACAGTTGAACACCGGGGAGCTGTTTTTT.